The clone carrying this T cell receptor beta chain was recorded at least ten times. Its antigen is currently unknown. Per germline, CDR1 LGHNA and CDR2 YSLEER. This CDR3 has 19 residues. Trimming cost V 4 bases and J 4 bases; bases outside gene matches: 17. TCRdb called the 5' RACE reads again in MiXCR, with one record for every CDR3 protein. The sample yields roughly 62,000 distinct CDR3 sequences, 9.3% seen once. These data originate in a study of T-cell memory formation after mild COVID-19. Study-wide results and caveats: CD8+ contracting clones occupied EMRA, while CD4+ ones occupied mainly CM and EM. Pre-infection memory harbored some responding clones, suggesting cross-reactive memory joined.

Specimen: PBMCs or a T cell subset sorted from them (not recorded which). The clonotype was recovered from a man younger than 35 who had mild COVID-19 (a few samples of this study predate the infection). Cell type and time point are not known. This chain joins TRBV4-3 and TRBJ2-3, with 10 bases matching TRBD2. The CDR3 reads CASSPRMLSTSGFSDTQYF. The CDR3 DNA reads as TGCGCCAGCAGCCCTCGGATGCTTTCGACTAGCGGGTTTTCAGATACGCAGTATTTT.